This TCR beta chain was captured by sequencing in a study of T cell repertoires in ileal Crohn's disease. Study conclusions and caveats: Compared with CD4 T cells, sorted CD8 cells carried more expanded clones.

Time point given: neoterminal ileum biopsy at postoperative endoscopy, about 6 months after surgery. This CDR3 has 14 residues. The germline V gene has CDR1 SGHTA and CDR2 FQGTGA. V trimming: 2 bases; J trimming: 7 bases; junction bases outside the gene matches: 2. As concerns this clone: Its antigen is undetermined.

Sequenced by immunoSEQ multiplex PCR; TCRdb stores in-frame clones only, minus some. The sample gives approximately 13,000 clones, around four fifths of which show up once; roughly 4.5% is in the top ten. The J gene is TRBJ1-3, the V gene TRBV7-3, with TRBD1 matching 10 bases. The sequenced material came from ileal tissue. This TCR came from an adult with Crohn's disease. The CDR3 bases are TGTGCCAGCAGCTTACCGGGACAGGGGAACACCATATATTTT. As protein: CASSLPGQGNTIYF.